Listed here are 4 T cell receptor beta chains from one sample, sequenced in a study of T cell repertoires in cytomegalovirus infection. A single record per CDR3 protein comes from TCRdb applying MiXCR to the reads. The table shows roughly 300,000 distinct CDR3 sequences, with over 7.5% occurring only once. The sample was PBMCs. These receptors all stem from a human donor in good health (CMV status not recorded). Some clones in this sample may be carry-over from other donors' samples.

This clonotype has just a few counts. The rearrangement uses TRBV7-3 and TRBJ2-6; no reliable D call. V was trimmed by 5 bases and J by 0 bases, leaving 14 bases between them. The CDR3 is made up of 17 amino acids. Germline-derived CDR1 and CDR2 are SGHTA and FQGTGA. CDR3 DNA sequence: TGTGCCAGCAGCCCCTCCCCCATTAGCTCTGGGGCCAACGTCCTGACTTTC. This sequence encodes CASSPSPISSGANVLTF.

The CDR3 spells CASSQGLVFEQYF. DNA for the CDR3: TGTGCCAGCAGCCAAGGCTTGGTATTCGAGCAGTACTTC. This rearrangement joins TRBV14 to TRBJ2-7; no firm D call. The V gene lost 1 base and the J gene lost 6 bases, with 10 bases spanning the gap. The germline V gene encodes CDR1 SGHDN and CDR2 FVKESK. The CDR3 is 13 residues long.

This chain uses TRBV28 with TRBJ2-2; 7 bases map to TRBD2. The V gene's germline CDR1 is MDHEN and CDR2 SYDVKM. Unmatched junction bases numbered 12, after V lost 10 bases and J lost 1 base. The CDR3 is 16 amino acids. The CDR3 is CATRGTGGRNTGELFF. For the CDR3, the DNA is TGTGCCACCCGAGGAACGGGAGGTCGGAACACCGGGGAGCTGTTTTTT.

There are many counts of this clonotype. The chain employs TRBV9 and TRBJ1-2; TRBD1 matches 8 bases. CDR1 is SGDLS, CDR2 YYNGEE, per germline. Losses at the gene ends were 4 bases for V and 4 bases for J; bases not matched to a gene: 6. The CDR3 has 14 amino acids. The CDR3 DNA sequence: TGTGCCAGCAGCAACCCCACAGGGGGCTATGGCTACACCTTC. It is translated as CASSNPTGGYGYTF.